Listed below are T cell receptor beta chains from one sample, sequenced in a study of vaccination and CD4 T cells after COVID-19. Their recognized antigens are unknown. TCRdb processed the PCR reads anew with MiXCR; each CDR3 protein has one entry. This table has more than 9,000 distinct CDR3 sequences, roughly 64% appearing once. The sequencing input was CD4+ T cells from blood, cultured in vitro. The receptors were sampled from a human donor who had recovered from COVID-19. Both conserved end residues are part of each CDR3. The D gene is left open where the match is weak. Some rows mark clone size as missing; the rest say once, few, many or name a class of expanded clone.

abundance: -
len: 14
v_gene: TRBV3-1
d_gene: -
j_gene: TRBJ1-1
CDR3nt: TGTGCCAGCAGCAGTGCGGGGACGAACACTGAAGCTTTCTTT
CDR3aa: CASSSAGTNTEAFF

abundance: -
len: 14
v_gene: TRBV2
d_gene: TRBD2
j_gene: TRBJ2-1
CDR3nt: TGTGCCAGCAGTGAACTAGCGGGACCCCATGAGCAGTTCTTC
CDR3aa: CASSELAGPHEQFF

abundance: -
len: 14
v_gene: TRBV4-1
d_gene: TRBD1
j_gene: TRBJ1-1
CDR3nt: TGCGCCAGCAGCATCCGACAGGGGGGCACTGAAGCTTTCTTT
CDR3aa: CASSIRQGGTEAFF

abundance: few
len: 14
v_gene: TRBV20-1
d_gene: -
j_gene: TRBJ1-1
CDR3nt: TGCAGTGCTAGAGAAGGGGCCGGGAACACTGAAGCTTTCTTT
CDR3aa: CSAREGAGNTEAFF

abundance: few
len: 14
v_gene: TRBV2
d_gene: -
j_gene: TRBJ1-1
CDR3nt: TGTGCCAGCAGTGTTCGACTCATGAACACTGAAGCTTTCTTT
CDR3aa: CASSVRLMNTEAFF

abundance: -
len: 16
v_gene: TRBV7-2
d_gene: TRBD1
j_gene: TRBJ1-2
CDR3nt: TGTGCCAGCAGCCCCCGGACAGGGGCTTTACACTATGGCTACACCTTC
CDR3aa: CASSPRTGALHYGYTF

abundance: -
len: 15
v_gene: TRBV11-3
d_gene: TRBD2
j_gene: TRBJ2-5
CDR3nt: TGTGCCAGCAGTCTTGGTGCGGGGGGTGAGGAGACCCAGTACTTC
CDR3aa: CASSLGAGGEETQYF

abundance: few
len: 14
v_gene: TRBV24-1
d_gene: TRBD1
j_gene: TRBJ1-2
CDR3nt: TGTGCCACCAGTGATTTACAGGGGTTGGAGGGCTACACCTTC
CDR3aa: CATSDLQGLEGYTF

abundance: -
len: 13
v_gene: TRBV9
d_gene: -
j_gene: TRBJ2-5
CDR3nt: TGTGCCAGCAGCGGAGACGGCTCCCTGACCCAGTACTTC
CDR3aa: CASSGDGSLTQYF

abundance: -
len: 13
v_gene: TRBV6-1
d_gene: TRBD2
j_gene: TRBJ2-5
CDR3nt: TGTGCCAGCGGACTAGCGGGCCAAGAGACCCAGTACTTC
CDR3aa: CASGLAGQETQYF

abundance: -
len: 15
v_gene: TRBV11-2
d_gene: TRBD2
j_gene: TRBJ2-4
CDR3nt: TGTGCCAGCAGCCCCGTGCGGGAGAGCAAAAACATTCAGTACTTC
CDR3aa: CASSPVRESKNIQYF

abundance: -
len: 16
v_gene: TRBV20-1
d_gene: TRBD2
j_gene: TRBJ2-7
CDR3nt: TGCAGTGCTCCAGGGACTAGCGGGAGGGGGTCTGGAGAGCAGTACTTC
CDR3aa: CSAPGTSGRGSGEQYF

abundance: -
len: 15
v_gene: TRBV6-1
d_gene: TRBD2
j_gene: TRBJ2-3
CDR3nt: TGTGCCAGCAGTGGGGGGGGAGGGCAAGTGTATACGCAGTATTTT
CDR3aa: CASSGGGGQVYTQYF

abundance: -
len: 14
v_gene: TRBV5-1
d_gene: -
j_gene: TRBJ1-6
CDR3nt: TGCGCCAGCAGTCCCGGAACAGCTAATTCACCCCTCCACTTT
CDR3aa: CASSPGTANSPLHF

abundance: -
len: 14
v_gene: TRBV28
d_gene: TRBD1
j_gene: TRBJ1-5
CDR3nt: TGTGCCAGCAGTTTTTCAGGACAGGCCCGAGCCCAGCATTTT
CDR3aa: CASSFSGQARAQHF

abundance: -
len: 11
v_gene: TRBV20-1
d_gene: -
j_gene: TRBJ2-5
CDR3nt: TGTCGTGCCGGGCAGCAAGAGACCCAGTACTTC
CDR3aa: CRAGQQETQYF

abundance: -
len: 17
v_gene: TRBV6-2/TRBV6-3
d_gene: TRBD1
j_gene: TRBJ2-7
CDR3nt: TGTGCCAGCAGTTACCCCTTCCGGACAGGGGATCCCTACGAGCAGTACTTC
CDR3aa: CASSYPFRTGDPYEQYF

abundance: -
len: 14
v_gene: TRBV19
d_gene: TRBD1
j_gene: TRBJ1-2
CDR3nt: TGTGCCAGTAGCCCGGGACAGGGTTTAGGAGGCTACACCTTC
CDR3aa: CASSPGQGLGGYTF

abundance: -
len: 13
v_gene: TRBV27
d_gene: -
j_gene: TRBJ1-3
CDR3nt: TGTGCCAGCAGCCTTACCGGGGCCAACACCATATATTTT
CDR3aa: CASSLTGANTIYF

abundance: -
len: 14
v_gene: TRBV27
d_gene: TRBD2
j_gene: TRBJ2-1
CDR3nt: TGTGCCAGCCGTGTAGCGGGAGGGGGGGGTGAGCAGTTCTTC
CDR3aa: CASRVAGGGGEQFF

abundance: -
len: 18
v_gene: TRBV4-1
d_gene: -
j_gene: TRBJ1-1
CDR3nt: TGCGCCAGCAGCCAAGTGGATCCGCCGGGGGGGCGCAAGCCACGAGCTTTCTTT
CDR3aa: CASSQVDPPGGRKPRAFF

abundance: -
len: 13
v_gene: TRBV25-1
d_gene: -
j_gene: TRBJ2-3
CDR3nt: TGTGCCAGCCAAGGGGCAGGTCTAGATACGCAGTATTTT
CDR3aa: CASQGAGLDTQYF

abundance: -
len: 15
v_gene: TRBV27
d_gene: -
j_gene: TRBJ2-7
CDR3nt: TGTGCCAGCAGTCTCCGGCCGGGGAGCTCCTACGAGCAGTACTTC
CDR3aa: CASSLRPGSSYEQYF

abundance: -
len: 15
v_gene: TRBV30
d_gene: TRBD1
j_gene: TRBJ1-5
CDR3nt: TGTGCCTGGAGTGTACAGGGGGCTAGGAATCAGCCCCAGCATTTT
CDR3aa: CAWSVQGARNQPQHF

abundance: -
len: 14
v_gene: TRBV2
d_gene: -
j_gene: TRBJ1-2
CDR3nt: TGTGCCAGCAGTCCCAGGGCTTCGAACTATGGCTACACCTTC
CDR3aa: CASSPRASNYGYTF

abundance: -
len: 15
v_gene: TRBV12-3/TRBV12-4
d_gene: TRBD2
j_gene: TRBJ2-6
CDR3nt: TGTGCCAGCAGGAGCGGGGGGGGAGGGGCCAACGTCCTGACTTTC
CDR3aa: CASRSGGGGANVLTF

abundance: medium-sized
len: 15
v_gene: TRBV7-9
d_gene: TRBD1
j_gene: TRBJ1-6
CDR3nt: TGTGCCAGCAGCCATATTGACAGGGACAATTCACCCCTCCACTTT
CDR3aa: CASSHIDRDNSPLHF

abundance: few
len: 16
v_gene: TRBV24-1
d_gene: -
j_gene: TRBJ1-5
CDR3nt: TGTGCCACCAGTGATGCGATGGGCTTTTGCAATCAGCCCCAGCATTTT
CDR3aa: CATSDAMGFCNQPQHF

abundance: -
len: 16
v_gene: TRBV6-2/TRBV6-3
d_gene: TRBD2
j_gene: TRBJ2-5
CDR3nt: TGTGCCAGCAGTATGACGGGACTAGCGGGGTTGGAGACCCAGTACTTC
CDR3aa: CASSMTGLAGLETQYF

abundance: few
len: 14
v_gene: TRBV20-1
d_gene: TRBD1
j_gene: TRBJ1-2
CDR3nt: TGCAGTGCTAGGGACAGGGGCCGAAACTATGGCTACACCTTC
CDR3aa: CSARDRGRNYGYTF

abundance: -
len: 12
v_gene: TRBV6-1
d_gene: -
j_gene: TRBJ2-4
CDR3nt: TGTGCCAGCACGATGGAGGGAAACATTCAGTACTTC
CDR3aa: CASTMEGNIQYF

abundance: -
len: 14
v_gene: TRBV12-3/TRBV12-4
d_gene: -
j_gene: TRBJ1-6
CDR3nt: TGTGCCAGCAGTTTAGTTCAAGATAATTCACCCCTCCACTTT
CDR3aa: CASSLVQDNSPLHF

abundance: few
len: 13
v_gene: TRBV27
d_gene: -
j_gene: TRBJ1-2
CDR3nt: TGTGCCAGCACCTCCAGACCTAACTATGGCTACACCTTC
CDR3aa: CASTSRPNYGYTF

abundance: few
len: 18
v_gene: TRBV15
d_gene: TRBD1
j_gene: TRBJ1-5
CDR3nt: TGTGCCACCAGCAAAAGCACGGGACAGGGTTGGCAGGGTCAGCCCCAGCATTTT
CDR3aa: CATSKSTGQGWQGQPQHF

abundance: -
len: 13
v_gene: TRBV19
d_gene: -
j_gene: TRBJ1-1
CDR3nt: TGTGCCAGTACAGGACGGACGAACACTGAAGCTTTCTTT
CDR3aa: CASTGRTNTEAFF

abundance: -
len: 13
v_gene: TRBV15
d_gene: -
j_gene: TRBJ1-1
CDR3nt: TGTGCCACCAGCAGAGGAAGTCCCACTGAAGCTTTCTTT
CDR3aa: CATSRGSPTEAFF

abundance: once
len: 13
v_gene: TRBV21-1
d_gene: -
j_gene: TRBJ2-7
CDR3nt: TGTGCCAGCAGCGCCCGACATCTTTACGAGCAGTACTTC
CDR3aa: CASSARHLYEQYF

abundance: -
len: 16
v_gene: TRBV28
d_gene: TRBD2
j_gene: TRBJ2-1
CDR3nt: TGTGCCAGCAGTTTCCCCAGCGGGATATCCTACAATGAGCAGTTCTTC
CDR3aa: CASSFPSGISYNEQFF

abundance: few
len: 12
v_gene: TRBV6-2/TRBV6-3
d_gene: -
j_gene: TRBJ1-2
CDR3nt: TGTGCCAGCAGTTACAGCAGTTATGGCTACACCTTC
CDR3aa: CASSYSSYGYTF